A selection of T cell receptor beta chains follows, all from one sample in a study of T cell repertoires in cytomegalovirus infection. TCRdb analysed the reads with MiXCR anew, one entry per CDR3 protein. The repertoire holds a few hundred thousand distinct CDR3 sequences, with about 39% as singletons. The antigens these receptors bind are not known. The input for sequencing was cultured PBMCs, taken from culture after CMV antigen stimulation. Source of these receptors: a human donor in good health (CMV status not recorded). Some clones in this sample may be carry-over from other donors' samples. CDR3s leave out the opening cysteine and the closing phenylalanine or tryptophan.

j_call | v_call | cdr3_aa
TRBJ2-4 | TRBV6-2/TRBV6-3 | ASSYSTGTSGAKNIQY
TRBJ2-7 | TRBV4-1 | ASSRSYSSYEQY
TRBJ2-3 | TRBV11-2 | ASSSKLGHPDTQY
TRBJ2-1 | TRBV10-3 | AISPTPSYNEQF
TRBJ2-2 | TRBV20-1 | SARDLTTTSNTGELF
TRBJ1-2 | TRBV29-1 | SVGGPGTGTAGYT
TRBJ1-1 | TRBV7-9 | ASSLFSGGALNTEAF
TRBJ1-1 | TRBV5-4 | ASSRRQGHTEAF
TRBJ2-5 | TRBV2 | ASRRMAGEAQY
TRBJ2-3 | TRBV6-2/TRBV6-3 | ASRIAGTHTDTQY
TRBJ2-2 | TRBV7-8 | ASSLWSNTGELF
TRBJ2-3 | TRBV7-6 | ASSTRGGADTQY
TRBJ2-3 | TRBV7-8 | ASSMREGTQY
TRBJ2-5 | TRBV12-3/TRBV12-4 | ASTQGPQETQY
TRBJ1-2 | TRBV12-3/TRBV12-4 | ASSLWIRGYT
TRBJ2-1 | TRBV20-1 | SAPPGTSGREEQF
TRBJ1-6 | TRBV12-3/TRBV12-4 | ASSLGQAESPLH
TRBJ1-3 | TRBV7-4 | ASSAAERFGNTIY
TRBJ1-1 | TRBV10-3 | AIAAGTGVSEAF
TRBJ2-5 | TRBV28 | ASRNRRGGWQETQY
TRBJ2-1 | TRBV4-1 | ASSQGQGYKQF
TRBJ1-1 | TRBV18 | ASSPSKGEEAF
TRBJ1-2 | TRBV7-2 | ASSLIGTGEGYGYT
TRBJ1-3 | TRBV7-2 | ASSLIGTFGNTIY
TRBJ2-3 | TRBV7-2 | ASSPPAGRQRQY
TRBJ2-7 | TRBV7-2 | ASSTSGGGIYEQY
TRBJ1-6 | TRBV3-1 | ASSRTRTQRDSPLH
TRBJ2-2 | TRBV14 | ASSPPGPTGELF
TRBJ1-3 | TRBV12-3/TRBV12-4 | ASSPFGPEPIY
TRBJ1-5 | TRBV19 | ASSIDHGNQPQH
TRBJ2-3 | TRBV5-3 | ASRSDRGQDTQY
TRBJ2-1 | TRBV6-1 | ASSEGSSRANEQF
TRBJ2-3 | TRBV19 | ACFPATDTQY
TRBJ1-1 | TRBV12-3/TRBV12-4 | ASSSPGDTEAF
TRBJ2-1 | TRBV6-6 | ASSYSGQSQF
TRBJ1-5 | TRBV12-3/TRBV12-4 | ASSPTGSLSQPQH
TRBJ2-1 | TRBV6-2/TRBV6-3 | ATRRYNEQF
TRBJ2-3 | TRBV7-2 | ASSFPRVRGYKDTQY
TRBJ1-1 | TRBV7-2 | ASSFIANMNTEAF
TRBJ2-1 | TRBV5-1 | ASSLPSGSNEQF
TRBJ2-3 | TRBV7-6 | ASSINLAGGPTDTQY
TRBJ1-5 | TRBV27 | ASRPGVSNQPQH
TRBJ1-1 | TRBV4-1 | ASSQVESGTVNTEAF
TRBJ2-1 | TRBV11-3 | ASSLGPETNEQF
TRBJ1-3 | TRBV30 | AWINSGNTIY
TRBJ2-7 | TRBV6-2/TRBV6-3 | ASSYHRAGTLRSSANEQY
TRBJ1-6 | TRBV6-6 | ASSAGEVENSPLH